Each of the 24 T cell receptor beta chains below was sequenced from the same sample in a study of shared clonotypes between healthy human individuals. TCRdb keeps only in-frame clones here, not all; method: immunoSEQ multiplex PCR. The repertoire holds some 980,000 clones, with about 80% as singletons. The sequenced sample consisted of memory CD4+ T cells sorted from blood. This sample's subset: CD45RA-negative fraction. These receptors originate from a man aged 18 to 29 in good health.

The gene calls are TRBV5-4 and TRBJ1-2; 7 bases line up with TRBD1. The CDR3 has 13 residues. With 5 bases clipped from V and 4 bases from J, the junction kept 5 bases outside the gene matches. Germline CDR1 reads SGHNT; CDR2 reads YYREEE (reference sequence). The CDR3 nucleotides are TGTGCCAGCAGTGATACAGGGGTCTATGGCTACACCTTC. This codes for CASSDTGVYGYTF.

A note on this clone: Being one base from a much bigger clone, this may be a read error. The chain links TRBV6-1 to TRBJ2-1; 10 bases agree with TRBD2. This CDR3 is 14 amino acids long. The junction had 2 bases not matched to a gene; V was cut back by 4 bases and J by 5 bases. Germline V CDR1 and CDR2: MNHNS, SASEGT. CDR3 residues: CASSAGTSDNEQFF. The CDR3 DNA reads TGTGCCAGCAGTGCCGGGACTAGCGACAATGAGCAGTTCTTC.

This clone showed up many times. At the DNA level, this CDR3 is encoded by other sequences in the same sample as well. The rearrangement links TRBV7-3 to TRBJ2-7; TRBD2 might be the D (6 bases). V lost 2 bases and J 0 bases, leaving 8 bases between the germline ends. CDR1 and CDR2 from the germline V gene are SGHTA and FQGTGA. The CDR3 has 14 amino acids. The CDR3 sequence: CASSLGGNSYEQYF. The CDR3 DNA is TGTGCCAGCAGCTTAGGCGGGAACTCCTACGAGCAGTACTTC.

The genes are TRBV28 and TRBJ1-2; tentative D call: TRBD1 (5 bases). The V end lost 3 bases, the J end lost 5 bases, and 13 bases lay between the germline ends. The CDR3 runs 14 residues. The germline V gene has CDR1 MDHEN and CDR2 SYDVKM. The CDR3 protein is CASSFLRQTYGYTF. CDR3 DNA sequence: TGTGCCAGCAGTTTTTTACGACAGACGTATGGCTACACCTTC.

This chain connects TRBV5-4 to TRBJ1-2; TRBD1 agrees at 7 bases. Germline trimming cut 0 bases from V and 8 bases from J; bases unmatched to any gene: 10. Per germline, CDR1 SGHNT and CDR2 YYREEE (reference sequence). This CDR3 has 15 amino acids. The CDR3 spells CASSLALGQRRGYTF. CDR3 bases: TGTGCCAGCAGCTTGGCCCTGGGACAGCGGAGGGGCTACACCTTC. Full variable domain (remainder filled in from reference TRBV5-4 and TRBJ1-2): ETGVTQSPTHLIKTRGQQVTLRCSSQSGHNTVSWYQQALGQGPQFIFQYYREEENGRGNFPPRFSGLQFPNYSSELNVNALELDDSALYLCASSLALGQRRGYTFGSGTRLTVV.

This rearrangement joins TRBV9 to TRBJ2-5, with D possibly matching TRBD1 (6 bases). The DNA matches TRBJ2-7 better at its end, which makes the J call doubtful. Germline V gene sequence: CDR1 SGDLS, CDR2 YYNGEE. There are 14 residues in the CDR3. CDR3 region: CASSRDRFSYEQYF. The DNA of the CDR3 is TGTGCCAGCAGCCGCGACAGGTTCTCCTACGAGCAGTACTTC.

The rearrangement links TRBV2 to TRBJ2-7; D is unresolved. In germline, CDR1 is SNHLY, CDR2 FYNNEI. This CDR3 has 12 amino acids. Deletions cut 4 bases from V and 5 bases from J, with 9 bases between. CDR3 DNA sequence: TGTGCCAGCAGTGCGGTAGTTCACGAGCAGTACTTC. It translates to CASSAVVHEQYF. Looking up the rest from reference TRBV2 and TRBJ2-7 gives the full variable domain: EPEVTQTPSHQVTQMGQEVILRCVPISNHLYFYWYRQILGQKVEFLVSFYNNEISEKSEIFDDQFSVERPDGSNFTLKIRSTKLEDSAMYFCASSAVVHEQYFGPGTRLTVT.

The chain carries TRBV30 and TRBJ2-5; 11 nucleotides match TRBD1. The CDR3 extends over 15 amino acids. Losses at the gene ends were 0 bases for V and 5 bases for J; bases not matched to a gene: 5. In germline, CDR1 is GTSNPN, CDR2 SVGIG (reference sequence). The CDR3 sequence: CAWSVGQGAGETQYF. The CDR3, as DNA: TGTGCCTGGAGTGTAGGACAGGGGGCGGGGGAGACCCAGTACTTC.

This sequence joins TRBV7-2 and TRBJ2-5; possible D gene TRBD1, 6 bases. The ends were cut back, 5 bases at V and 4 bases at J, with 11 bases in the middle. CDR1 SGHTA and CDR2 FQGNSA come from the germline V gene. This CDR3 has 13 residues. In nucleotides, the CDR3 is TGTGCCAGCAGCACGACAGGTAGAGAGACCCAGTACTTC. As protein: CASSTTGRETQYF.

The CDR3 nucleotides are TGTGCCAGTACTTTCGGATATGGCTACACCTTC. It specifies CASTFGYGYTF. The chain is built from TRBV19 and TRBJ1-2; D uncertain. V was clipped by 7 bases and J by 5 bases, with 8 bases between them. Germline V lookup: CDR1 LNHDA, CDR2 SQIVND (reference sequence). The CDR3 consists of 11 residues.

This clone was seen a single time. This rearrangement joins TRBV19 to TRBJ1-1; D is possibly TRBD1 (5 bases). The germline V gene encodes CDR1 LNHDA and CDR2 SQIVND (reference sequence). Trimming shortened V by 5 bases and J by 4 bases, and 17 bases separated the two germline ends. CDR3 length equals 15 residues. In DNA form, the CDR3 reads TGTGCCAGTAGTCAACCCTCCGGGACGGGCACTGAAGCTTTCTTT. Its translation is CASSQPSGTGTEAFF.

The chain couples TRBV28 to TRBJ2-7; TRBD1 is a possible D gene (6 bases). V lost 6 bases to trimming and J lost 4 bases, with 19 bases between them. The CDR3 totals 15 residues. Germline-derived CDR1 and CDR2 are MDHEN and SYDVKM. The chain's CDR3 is CASSLGHVGSYEQYF. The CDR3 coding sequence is TGTGCCAGCAGCCTGGGACACGTTGGGTCGTACGAGCAGTACTTC.

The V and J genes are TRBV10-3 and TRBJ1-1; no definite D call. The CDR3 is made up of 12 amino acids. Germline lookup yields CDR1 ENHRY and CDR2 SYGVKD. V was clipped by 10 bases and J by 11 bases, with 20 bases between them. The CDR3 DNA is TGTGCCACCACCTCGGAAAAGGGTACGGCTTTCTTT. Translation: CATTSEKGTAFF.

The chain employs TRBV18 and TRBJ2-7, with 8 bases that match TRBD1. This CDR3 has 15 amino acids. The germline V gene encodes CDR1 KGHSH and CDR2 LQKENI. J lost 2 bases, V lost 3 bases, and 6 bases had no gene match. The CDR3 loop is CASSPGQAQTYEQYF. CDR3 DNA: TGTGCCAGCTCACCGGGACAGGCCCAAACCTACGAGCAGTACTTC.

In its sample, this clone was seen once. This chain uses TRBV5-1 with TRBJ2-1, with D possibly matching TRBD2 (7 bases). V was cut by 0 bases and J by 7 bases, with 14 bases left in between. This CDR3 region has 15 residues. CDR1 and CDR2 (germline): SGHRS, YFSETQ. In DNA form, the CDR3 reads TGCGCCAGCAGCTTGGTATGGGGGGGCCAAAATGAGCAGTTCTTC. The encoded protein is CASSLVWGGQNEQFF.

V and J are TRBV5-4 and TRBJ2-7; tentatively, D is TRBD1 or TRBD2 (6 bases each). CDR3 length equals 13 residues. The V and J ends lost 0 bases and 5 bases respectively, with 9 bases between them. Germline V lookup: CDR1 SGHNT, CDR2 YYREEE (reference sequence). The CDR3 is CASSLVGGNEQYF. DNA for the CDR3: TGTGCCAGCAGCTTGGTAGGGGGGAACGAGCAGTACTTC.

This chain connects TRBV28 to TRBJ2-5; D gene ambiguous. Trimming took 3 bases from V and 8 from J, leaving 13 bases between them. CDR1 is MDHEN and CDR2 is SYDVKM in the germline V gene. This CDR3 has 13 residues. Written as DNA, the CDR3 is TGTGCCAGCAGTTTCGTTGGTCTTGGTACCCAGTACTTC. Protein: CASSFVGLGTQYF.

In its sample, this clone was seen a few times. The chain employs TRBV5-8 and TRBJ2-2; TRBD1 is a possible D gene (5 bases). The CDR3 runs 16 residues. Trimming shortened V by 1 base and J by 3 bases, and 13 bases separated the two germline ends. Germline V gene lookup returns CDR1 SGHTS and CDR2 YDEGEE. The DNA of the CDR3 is TGTGCCAGCAGCTTGTACCAGGGAAGGGACACCGGGGAGCTGTTTTTT. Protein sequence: CASSLYQGRDTGELFF.

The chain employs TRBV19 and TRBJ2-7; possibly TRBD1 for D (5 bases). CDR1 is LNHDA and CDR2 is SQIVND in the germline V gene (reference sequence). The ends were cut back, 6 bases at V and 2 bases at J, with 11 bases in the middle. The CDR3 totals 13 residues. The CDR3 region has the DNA TGTGCCAGTAGGGCTGACAGAACCTACGAGCAGTACTTC. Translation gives CASRADRTYEQYF.

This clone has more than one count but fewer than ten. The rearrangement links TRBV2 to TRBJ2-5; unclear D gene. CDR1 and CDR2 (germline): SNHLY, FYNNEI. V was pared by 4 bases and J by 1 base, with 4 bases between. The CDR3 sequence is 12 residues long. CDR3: CASSGGQETQYF. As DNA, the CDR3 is TGTGCCAGCAGTGGCGGCCAAGAGACCCAGTACTTC.

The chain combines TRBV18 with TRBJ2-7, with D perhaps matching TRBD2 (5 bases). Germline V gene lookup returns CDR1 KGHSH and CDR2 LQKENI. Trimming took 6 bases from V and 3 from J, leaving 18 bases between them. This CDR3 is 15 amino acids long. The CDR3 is CASSPREVKDYEQYF. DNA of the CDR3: TGTGCCAGCTCCCCCCGGGAAGTTAAGGACTACGAGCAGTACTTC.

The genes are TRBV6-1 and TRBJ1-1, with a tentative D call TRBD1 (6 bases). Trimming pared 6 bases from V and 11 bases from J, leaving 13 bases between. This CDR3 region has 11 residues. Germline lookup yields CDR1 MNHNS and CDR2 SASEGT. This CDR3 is CASRQGRGAFF. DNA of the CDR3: TGTGCCAGCAGACAGGGTCGAGGGGCTTTCTTT.

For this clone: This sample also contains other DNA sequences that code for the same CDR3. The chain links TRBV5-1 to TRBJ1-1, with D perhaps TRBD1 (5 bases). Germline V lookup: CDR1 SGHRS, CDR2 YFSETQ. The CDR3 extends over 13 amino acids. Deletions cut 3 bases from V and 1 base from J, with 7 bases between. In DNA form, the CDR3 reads TGCGCCAGCAGCTCTACAGGGAACACTGAAGCTTTCTTT. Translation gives CASSSTGNTEAFF.

CDR3 bases: TGCGCCAGCAGTGAGTGGTGCTCCGGGACTAGCGGGGGCCTTAGCTCCTACGAGCAGTACTTC. Amino acids: CASSEWCSGTSGGLSSYEQYF. V usage is TRBV10-1 and J usage is TRBJ2-7; 14 bases fit TRBD2. CDR1 WNHNN and CDR2 SYGVQD come from the germline V gene (reference sequence). This CDR3 contains 21 residues. The J segment lost 0 bases and the V segment lost 1 base, leaving 14 bases of the junction unmatched.